The clone carrying this T cell receptor (beta chain) was picked up a small number of times. The data are from a study of response to subunit inactivated influenza vaccine. The CDR3 runs to 14 residues. Germline CDR1 ENHRY, CDR2 SYGVKD. Trimming took 7 bases from V and 6 from J; bases not matched to a gene: 4. Each CDR3 protein gets one entry after TCRdb re-called the RT-PCR reads with MiXCR. The profile shows 530,000 or so distinct CDR3 sequences, 25% of them singletons. The sequenced sample was CD4+ T cells sorted from PBMCs, obtained roughly 5 days after vaccination. The sequence was collected from a man between 45 and 60 years old who received an inactivated influenza vaccine. This chain links TRBV10-3 with TRBJ2-2, with TRBD1 matching 11 bases. The CDR3, as DNA: TGTGCCATCAAATCGGGACAGGGGGCCGGGGAGCTGTTTTTT. Its protein is CAIKSGQGAGELFF.